This T cell receptor beta chain stems from a study of T cells in Graves' hyperthyroidism and ophthalmopathy. The V gene's germline CDR1 is SNHLY and CDR2 FYNNEI. Trimming pared 5 bases from V and 4 bases from J, leaving 17 bases between. This CDR3 spans 15 amino acids. This sample holds PBMCs from 9.5 to 10 ml fresh peripheral blood. The study's findings and limits: Stable hyperthyroidism and ophthalmopathy were separated using 13 V-J signatures.

TCR beta CDR3 regions were amplified from RNA transcripts. Initially, a first-round RT-PCR of the TCR CDR3 employed the HTBI primer set. TCRdb reprocessed the multiplex PCR reads via MiXCR and lists one record per CDR3 protein. This sample has under 400,000 distinct CDR3 sequences, with roughly 15% found just once. This clonotype was counted ten times or more. Its antigen is as yet unknown. The specimen was blood. The source of this sequence is a woman in her sixties or seventies with Graves' ophthalmopathy. The chain uses TRBV2 and TRBJ1-2; possibly TRBD1 for D (5 bases). The CDR3 bases are TGTGCCAGCAGTAAACCCGGGACCCCTATCTATGGCTACACCTTC. Its translation is CASSKPGTPIYGYTF.